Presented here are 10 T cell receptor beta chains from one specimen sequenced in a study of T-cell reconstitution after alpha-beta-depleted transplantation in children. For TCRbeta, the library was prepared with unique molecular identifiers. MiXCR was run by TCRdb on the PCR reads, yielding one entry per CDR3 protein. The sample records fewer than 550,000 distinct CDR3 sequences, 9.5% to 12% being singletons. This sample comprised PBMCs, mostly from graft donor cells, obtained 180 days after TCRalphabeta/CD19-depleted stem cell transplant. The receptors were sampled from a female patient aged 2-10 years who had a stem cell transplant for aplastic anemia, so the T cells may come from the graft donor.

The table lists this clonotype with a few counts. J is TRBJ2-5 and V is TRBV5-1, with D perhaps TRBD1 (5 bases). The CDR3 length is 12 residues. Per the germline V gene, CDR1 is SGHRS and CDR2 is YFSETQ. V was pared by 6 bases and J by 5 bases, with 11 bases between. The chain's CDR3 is CASNQGGETQYF. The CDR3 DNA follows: TGCGCCAGCAATCAGGGTGGGGAGACCCAGTACTTC.

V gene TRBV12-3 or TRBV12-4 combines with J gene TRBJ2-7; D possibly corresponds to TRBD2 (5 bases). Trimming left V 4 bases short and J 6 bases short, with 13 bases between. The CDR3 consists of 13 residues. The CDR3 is CASSSILESEQYV. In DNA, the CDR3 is TGTGCCAGCAGTTCTATACTAGAAAGCGAGCAGTACGTC.

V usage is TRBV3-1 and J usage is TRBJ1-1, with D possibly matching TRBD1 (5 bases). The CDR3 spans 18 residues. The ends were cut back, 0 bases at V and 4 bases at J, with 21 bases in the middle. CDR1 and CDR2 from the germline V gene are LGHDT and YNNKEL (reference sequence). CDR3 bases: TGTGCCAGCAGCCAAGAGTACCCCGCTGGGGCCGGCGTCACTGAAGCTTTCTTT. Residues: CASSQEYPAGAGVTEAFF.

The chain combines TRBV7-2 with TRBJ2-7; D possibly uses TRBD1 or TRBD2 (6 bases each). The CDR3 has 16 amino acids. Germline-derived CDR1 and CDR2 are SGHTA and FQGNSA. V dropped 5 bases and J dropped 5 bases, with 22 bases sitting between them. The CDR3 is CASSLPRGLRDNEQYF. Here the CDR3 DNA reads TGTGCCAGCAGCCTACCACGGGGGCTCCGGGACAACGAGCAGTACTTC.

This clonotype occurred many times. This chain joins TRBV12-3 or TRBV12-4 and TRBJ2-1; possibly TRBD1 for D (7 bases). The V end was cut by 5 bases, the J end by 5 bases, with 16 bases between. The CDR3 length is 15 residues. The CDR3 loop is CASSRSGGGNNEQFF. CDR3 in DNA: TGTGCCAGCAGTCGGTCCGGAGGGGGCAACAATGAGCAGTTCTTC.

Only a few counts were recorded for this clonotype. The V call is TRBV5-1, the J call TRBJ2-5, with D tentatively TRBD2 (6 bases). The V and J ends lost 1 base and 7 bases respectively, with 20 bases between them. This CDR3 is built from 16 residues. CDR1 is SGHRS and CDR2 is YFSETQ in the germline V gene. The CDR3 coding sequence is TGCGCCAGCAGCTTGACACTTCCAGCGTCCGGGAGGACCCAGTACTTC. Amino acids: CASSLTLPASGRTQYF.

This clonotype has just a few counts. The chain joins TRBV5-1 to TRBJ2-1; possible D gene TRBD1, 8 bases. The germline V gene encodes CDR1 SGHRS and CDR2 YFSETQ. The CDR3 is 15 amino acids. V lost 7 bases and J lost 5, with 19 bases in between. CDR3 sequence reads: CASGGGRGPDNEQFF. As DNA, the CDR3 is TGCGCCAGCGGGGGGGGCAGGGGGCCAGACAATGAGCAGTTCTTC.

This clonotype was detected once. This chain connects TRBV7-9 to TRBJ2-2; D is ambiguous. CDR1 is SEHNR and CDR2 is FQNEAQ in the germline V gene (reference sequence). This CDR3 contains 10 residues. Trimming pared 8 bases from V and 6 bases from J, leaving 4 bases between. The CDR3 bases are TGTGCCAGCGAGGCCGGGGAGCTGTTTTTT. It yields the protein CASEAGELFF.

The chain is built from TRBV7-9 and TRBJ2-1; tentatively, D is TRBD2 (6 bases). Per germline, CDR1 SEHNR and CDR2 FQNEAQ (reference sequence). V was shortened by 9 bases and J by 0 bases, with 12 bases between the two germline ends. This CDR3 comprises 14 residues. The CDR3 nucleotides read TGTGCCAGTCCGTCGGGAGTCTCCTACAATGAGCAGTTCTTC. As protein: CASPSGVSYNEQFF.

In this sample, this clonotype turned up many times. For the CDR3, the DNA is TGTGCCAGCAGTGAGGGAAACACAGATACGCAGTATTTT. It codes for CASSEGNTDTQYF. The V gene is TRBV12-3 or TRBV12-4, the J gene TRBJ2-3, with D maybe TRBD2 (5 bases). V was cut by 5 bases and J by 2 bases, with 8 bases left in between. The length of the CDR3 is 13 residues.